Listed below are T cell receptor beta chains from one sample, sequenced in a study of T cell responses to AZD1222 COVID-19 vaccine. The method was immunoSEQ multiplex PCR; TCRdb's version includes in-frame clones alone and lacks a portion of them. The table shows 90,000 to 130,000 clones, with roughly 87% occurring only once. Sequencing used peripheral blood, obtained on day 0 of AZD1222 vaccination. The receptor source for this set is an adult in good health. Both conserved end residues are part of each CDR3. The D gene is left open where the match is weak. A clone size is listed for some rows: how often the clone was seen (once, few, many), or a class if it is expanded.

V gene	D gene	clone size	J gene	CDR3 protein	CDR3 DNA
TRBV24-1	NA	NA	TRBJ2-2	CATSDLIFGGTGELFF	TGTGCCACCAGTGATTTGATTTTCGGGGGCACCGGGGAGCTGTTTTTT
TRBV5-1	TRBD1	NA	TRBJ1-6	CASSPDRGRGSPLHF	TGCGCCAGTAGCCCGGACAGGGGGCGAGGTTCACCCCTCCACTTT
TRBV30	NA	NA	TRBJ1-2	CAWSVAGYGYTF	TGTGCCTGGAGTGTAGCAGGGTATGGCTACACCTTC
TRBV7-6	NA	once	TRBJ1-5	CASSEGEGALQPQHF	TGTGCCAGCAGCGAAGGAGAAGGGGCACTTCAGCCCCAGCATTTT
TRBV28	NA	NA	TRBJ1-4	CASSAGQWNEKLFF	TGTGCCAGCAGTGCCGGACAGTGGAATGAAAAACTGTTTTTT
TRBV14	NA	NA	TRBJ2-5	CASSQYQGQETQYF	TGTGCCAGCAGCCAATATCAGGGGCAAGAGACCCAGTACTTC
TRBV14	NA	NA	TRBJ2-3	CASSPFTDTQYF	TGTGCCAGCAGCCCGTTTACAGATACGCAGTATTTT
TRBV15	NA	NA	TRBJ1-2	CATSRTSEGGAHGYTF	TGTGCCACCAGCAGAACCTCCGAGGGAGGGGCGCATGGCTACACCTTC
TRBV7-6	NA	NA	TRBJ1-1	CASSYREGGNTEAFF	TGTGCCAGCAGCTACCGTGAGGGGGGAAACACTGAAGCTTTCTTT
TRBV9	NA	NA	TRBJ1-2	CASSPGGRVSNYGYTF	TGTGCCAGCAGCCCCGGCGGGCGAGTATCTAACTATGGCTACACCTTC
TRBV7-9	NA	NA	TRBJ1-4	CASSLDAATNEKLFF	TGTGCCAGCAGCTTGGACGCTGCAACTAATGAAAAACTGTTTTTT
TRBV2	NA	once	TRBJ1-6	CASSEIGRTSPLHF	TGTGCCAGCAGTGAAATTGGGCGCACTTCACCCCTCCACTTT
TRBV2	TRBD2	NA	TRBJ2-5	CASPRLALFWETQYF	TGTGCCAGCCCCAGACTAGCGCTTTTTTGGGAGACCCAGTACTTC
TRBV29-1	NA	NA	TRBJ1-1	CSVSAVNTEAFF	TGCAGCGTTTCAGCGGTGAACACTGAAGCTTTCTTT
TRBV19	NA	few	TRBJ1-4	CASSPGDFKGGEKLFF	TGTGCCAGTAGTCCGGGGGACTTTAAAGGAGGAGAAAAACTGTTTTTT
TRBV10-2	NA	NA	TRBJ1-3	CASSLRVQSGNTIYF	TGCGCCAGCAGTTTGCGGGTCCAGAGTGGAAACACCATATATTTT
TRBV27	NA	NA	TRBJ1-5	CASSLRGTPNQPQHF	TGTGCCAGCAGTCTTCGCGGGACTCCAAATCAGCCCCAGCATTTT
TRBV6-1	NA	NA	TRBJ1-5	CASSETARAVNQPQHF	TGTGCCAGCAGTGAGACAGCAAGGGCCGTCAATCAGCCCCAGCATTTT
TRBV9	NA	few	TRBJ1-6	CASSVYGTGSGSPLHF	TGTGCCAGCAGCGTATATGGCACAGGGTCGGGGTCACCCCTCCACTTT
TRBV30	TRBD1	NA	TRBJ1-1	CAWRGGTGATEAFF	TGTGCCTGGAGGGGTGGGACAGGGGCCACTGAAGCTTTCTTT
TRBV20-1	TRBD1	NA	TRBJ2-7	CSASSPTGGAEQYF	TGCAGTGCTAGTAGTCCGACAGGGGGCGCCGAGCAGTACTTC
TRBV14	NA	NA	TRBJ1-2	CASSRPGATRGYTF	TGTGCCAGCAGCCGCCCTGGGGCAACGCGAGGCTACACCTTC
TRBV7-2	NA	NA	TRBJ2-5	CASSLRGARETQYF	TGTGCCAGCAGCTTACGGGGGGCGAGGGAGACCCAGTACTTC
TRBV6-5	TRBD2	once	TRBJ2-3	CASRVAGAGDTQYF	TGTGCCAGCAGGGTAGCGGGGGCCGGAGATACGCAGTATTTT
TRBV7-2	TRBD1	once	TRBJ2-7	CASRRGTGYEQYF	TGTGCCAGCAGGCGCGGGACAGGGTACGAGCAGTACTTC
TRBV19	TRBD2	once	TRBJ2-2	CASSTETSGTQANTGELFF	TGTGCCAGTAGTACGGAGACTAGCGGGACGCAAGCGAACACCGGGGAGCTGTTTTTT
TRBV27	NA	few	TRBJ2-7	CASSRGSGYEQYF	TGTGCCAGCAGTAGAGGGAGTGGCTACGAGCAGTACTTC
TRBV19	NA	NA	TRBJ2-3	CASSTVGTQYF	TGTGCCAGTAGTACCGTAGGTACGCAGTATTTT
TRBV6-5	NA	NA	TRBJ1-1	CASSYAGESTEAFF	TGTGCCAGCAGTTACGCGGGGGAGTCTACTGAAGCTTTCTTT
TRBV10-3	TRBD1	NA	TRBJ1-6	CAIRVGTGDNSPLHF	TGTGCCATCAGGGTTGGGACAGGGGACAATTCACCCCTCCACTTT
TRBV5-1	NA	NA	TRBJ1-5	CASSLAGFSNQPQHF	TGCGCCAGCAGCTTGGCCGGGTTCAGCAATCAGCCCCAGCATTTT
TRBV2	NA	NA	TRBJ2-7	CASRARGEQYF	TGTGCCAGCAGGGCCAGGGGCGAGCAGTACTTC
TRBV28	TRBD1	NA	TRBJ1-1	CASSISGTVNTEAFF	TGTGCCAGCAGTATATCCGGGACAGTGAACACTGAAGCTTTCTTT
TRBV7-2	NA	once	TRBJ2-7	CASSFETVWWYEQYF	TGTGCCAGCAGCTTCGAAACGGTTTGGTGGTACGAGCAGTACTTC
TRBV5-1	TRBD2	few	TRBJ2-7	CASSLVGTSGSGEQYF	TGCGCCAGCAGCTTGGTCGGGACTAGCGGGAGTGGGGAGCAGTACTTC
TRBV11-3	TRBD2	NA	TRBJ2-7	CASSVSGGSYEQYF	TGTGCCAGCAGCGTTAGCGGGGGATCCTACGAGCAGTACTTC
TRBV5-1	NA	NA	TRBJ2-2	CASSLNANTGELFF	TGCGCCAGCAGCTTGAACGCGAACACCGGGGAGCTGTTTTTT
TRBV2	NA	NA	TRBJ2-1	CASNRENEQFF	TGTGCCAGCAATCGGGAGAATGAGCAGTTCTTC
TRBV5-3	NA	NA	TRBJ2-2	CARSRVEGTTGELFF	TGTGCCAGAAGCCGAGTTGAGGGGACCACCGGGGAGCTGTTTTTT
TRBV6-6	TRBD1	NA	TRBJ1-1	CASSWTGTGNTEAFF	TGTGCCAGCAGTTGGACCGGGACAGGGAATACTGAAGCTTTCTTT
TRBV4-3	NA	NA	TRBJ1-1	CASSQGYTDSQLLNTEAFF	TGCGCCAGCAGCCAAGGATACACGGACTCTCAACTCTTGAACACTGAAGCTTTCTTT
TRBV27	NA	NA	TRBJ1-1	CASMESRGEAFF	TGTGCCAGCATGGAGAGTCGGGGTGAAGCTTTCTTT
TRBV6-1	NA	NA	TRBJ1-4	CASSEPGQATLAEKLFF	TGTGCCAGCAGTGAACCCGGCCAGGCTACCCTAGCCGAAAAACTGTTTTTT
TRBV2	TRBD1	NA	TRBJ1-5	CASSERDRGRNSNQPQHF	TGTGCCAGCAGTGAGAGGGACAGGGGACGGAATAGCAATCAGCCCCAGCATTTT